The 12 T cell receptor beta chains given below trace back to one sample, sequenced in a study of response to subunit inactivated influenza vaccine. TCRdb re-analysed the RT-PCR reads in MiXCR, keeping a single row per CDR3 protein. The sample holds approximately 520,000 distinct CDR3 sequences, about 25% seen once. The source material was CD4+ T cells sorted from PBMCs, sampled roughly 5 days after vaccination. The receptors were gathered from a man aged 45-65 years who received an inactivated influenza vaccine.

This clonotype occurred a few times. The DNA is left out, because the CDR3 cannot be placed on it with certainty; the CDR3 is given as TCRdb lists it. The chain combines TRBV12-3 or TRBV12-4 with TRBJ1-6. Counting both end residues, the CDR3 totals 14 amino acids. The CDR3 reads CASSFLAANSPLHF.

This clonotype was recorded only once. The chain couples TRBV3-1 to TRBJ2-2, with TRBD2 identical over 12 bases. The junction had 6 bases not matched to a gene; V was cut back by 0 bases and J by 4 bases. The CDR3 has 18 residues. Germline CDR1 LGHDT, CDR2 YNNKEL (reference sequence). CDR3 in amino acids: CASSQERLAGASTGELFF. The CDR3 DNA reads as TGTGCCAGCAGCCAAGAAAGACTAGCGGGAGCCTCCACCGGGGAGCTGTTTTTT.

This clonotype was counted many times. The V call is TRBV12-3 or TRBV12-4, the J call TRBJ1-5; D may be TRBD1 (6 bases). V lost 5 bases to trimming and J lost 2 bases, with 7 bases between them. The CDR3 length is 13 residues. The CDR3 DNA sequence: TGTGCCAGCAGTCGACAGGGCAATCAGCCCCAGCATTTT. The encoded protein is CASSRQGNQPQHF.

This clonotype appeared many times. The gene calls are TRBV20-1 and TRBJ2-1; D perhaps matches TRBD1 (6 bases). CDR1 and CDR2 from the germline V gene are DFQATT and SNEGSKA (reference sequence). CDR3 length equals 14 residues. Trimming removed 6 bases from V and 7 bases from J, with 19 bases in between. CDR3 loop: CSAVERQVRNEQFF. The CDR3 region has the DNA TGCAGTGCAGTCGAGCGACAGGTCCGGAATGAGCAGTTCTTC.

This clonotype appeared many times. This chain connects TRBV5-5 to TRBJ1-1, with 7 bases matching TRBD1. The ends lost 0 bases at V and 0 bases at J; junction bases unmatched: 8. CDR3 length: 17 residues. Germline-derived CDR1 and CDR2 are SGHKS and YYEKEE (reference sequence). Here the CDR3 reads CASSLGATGLMNTEAFF. The CDR3 nucleotides read TGTGCCAGCAGCTTGGGGGCGACAGGGTTAATGAACACTGAAGCTTTCTTT.

This rearrangement joins TRBV14 to TRBJ2-2; possible D gene TRBD1, 6 bases. Germline CDR1 reads SGHDN; CDR2 reads FVKESK. The CDR3 contains 16 residues. V was clipped by 2 bases and J by 5 bases, with 15 bases between them. The CDR3 loop reads CASSQLTGKRTGELFF. CDR3 nucleotide sequence: TGTGCCAGCAGCCAACTTACAGGGAAACGGACCGGGGAGCTGTTTTTT.

The chain recombines TRBV20-1 with TRBJ2-3, with 9 bases matching TRBD1. CDR1 DFQATT and CDR2 SNEGSKA come from the germline V gene (reference sequence). Trimming at V came to 0 bases and at J to 0 bases, leaving 4 bases not matched to a gene. This CDR3 is 16 amino acids long. CDR3: CSARDTGGQSTDTQYF. For the CDR3, the DNA is TGCAGTGCTAGAGATACAGGGGGCCAGAGCACAGATACGCAGTATTTT.

The chain joins TRBV4-2 to TRBJ2-3; 8 bases are a match to TRBD1. From germline, CDR1 is LGHNA and CDR2 YNFKEQ. V shed 4 bases and J 1 base; nucleotides not matched to a gene: 1. The CDR3 consists of 14 residues. CDR3 loop: CASSRQGRTDTQYF. The CDR3 DNA reads as TGTGCCAGCAGCCGACAGGGGCGCACAGATACGCAGTATTTT.

This clonotype turned up a few times. The V call is TRBV20-1, the J call TRBJ2-7; 7 positions agree with TRBD1. The CDR3 runs to 15 residues. Germline V gene sequence: CDR1 DFQATT, CDR2 SNEGSKA (reference sequence). The ends lost 1 base at V and 0 bases at J; junction bases unmatched: 6. CDR3 coding DNA: TGCAGTGCTAGAGTGGAGGACAGGTACTCCTACGAGCAGTACTTC. Residues: CSARVEDRYSYEQYF.

As concerns this clonotype: A much larger clone lies a single base off, so this may be a read error. This rearrangement joins TRBV11-2 to TRBJ2-1, with TRBD2 identical over 9 bases. The V gene's germline CDR1 is SGHAT and CDR2 FQNNGV. The CDR3 is 15 amino acids. The DNA of the CDR3 is TGTGCCAGCAGCTTAGTTGGCGGGAGGGTCGATGAGCTGTTCTTC. Amino acids: CASSLVGGRVDELFF.

V gene TRBV25-1 combines with J gene TRBJ2-1; 7 bases line up with TRBD2. V lost 3 bases, J lost 8 bases, and 13 bases stayed unmatched. Germline V gene lookup returns CDR1 MGHDK and CDR2 SYGVNS. The CDR3 contains 16 residues. The CDR3 reads CASSEISGRSLDEQFF. In DNA form, the CDR3 reads TGTGCCAGCAGTGAGATCTCCGGGAGGTCGTTGGATGAGCAGTTCTTC.

V is TRBV21-1 and J is TRBJ2-3; the D call TRBD2 from the table was never checked on the DNA. TRBV21-1 is given as a pseudogene. The CDR3 length is 17 residues. The CDR3, as DNA: TGTGCCAGCACTGGACCGGGAACTAGCGGAACCACAGATACGCAGTATTTT. Translating it yields CASTGPGTSGTTDTQYF.